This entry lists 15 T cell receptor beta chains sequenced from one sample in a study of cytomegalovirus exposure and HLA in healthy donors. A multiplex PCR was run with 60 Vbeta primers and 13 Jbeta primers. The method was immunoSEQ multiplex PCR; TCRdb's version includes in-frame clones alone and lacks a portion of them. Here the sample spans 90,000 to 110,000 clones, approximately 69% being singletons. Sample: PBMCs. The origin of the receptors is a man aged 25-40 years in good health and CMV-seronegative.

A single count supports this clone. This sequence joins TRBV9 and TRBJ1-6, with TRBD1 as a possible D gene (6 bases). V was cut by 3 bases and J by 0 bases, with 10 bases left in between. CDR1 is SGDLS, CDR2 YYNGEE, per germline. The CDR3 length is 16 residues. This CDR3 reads CASSGQVRSYNSPLHF. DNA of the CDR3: TGTGCCAGCAGCGGACAGGTGCGCTCCTATAATTCACCCCTCCACTTT.

The DNA for the CDR3 is TGTGCCAGCAGCGTAGAAAATTTTGCGGGCCCCTACAATGAGCAGTTCTTC. Its protein is CASSVENFAGPYNEQFF. V usage is TRBV9 and J usage is TRBJ2-1; TRBD2 is a possible D gene (5 bases). CDR1 SGDLS and CDR2 YYNGEE come from the germline V gene. The CDR3 is 17 residues long. Trimming stripped 0 bases from V and 2 bases from J, with 15 bases between.

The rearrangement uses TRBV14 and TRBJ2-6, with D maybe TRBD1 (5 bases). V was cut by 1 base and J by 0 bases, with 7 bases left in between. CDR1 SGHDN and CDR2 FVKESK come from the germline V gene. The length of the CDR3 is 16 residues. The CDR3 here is CASSQAGASGANVLTF. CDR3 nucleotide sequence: TGTGCCAGCAGCCAAGCTGGGGCCTCTGGGGCCAACGTCCTGACTTTC.

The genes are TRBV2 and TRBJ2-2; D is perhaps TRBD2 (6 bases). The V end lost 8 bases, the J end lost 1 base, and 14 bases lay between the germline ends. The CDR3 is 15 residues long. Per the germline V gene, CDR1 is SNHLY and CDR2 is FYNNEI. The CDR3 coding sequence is TGTGCCAGCCAGCAGGGACTGGGGAACACCGGGGAGCTGTTTTTT. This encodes CASQQGLGNTGELFF. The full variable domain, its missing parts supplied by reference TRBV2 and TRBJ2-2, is EPEVTQTPSHQVTQMGQEVILRCVPISNHLYFYWYRQILGQKVEFLVSFYNNEISEKSEIFDDQFSVERPDGSNFTLKIRSTKLEDSAMYFCASQQGLGNTGELFFGEGSRLTVL.

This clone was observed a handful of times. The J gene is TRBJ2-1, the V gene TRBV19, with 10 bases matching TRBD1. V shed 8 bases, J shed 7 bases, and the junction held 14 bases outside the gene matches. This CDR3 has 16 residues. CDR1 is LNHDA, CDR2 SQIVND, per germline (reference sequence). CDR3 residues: CASGSYRDRGWNEQFF. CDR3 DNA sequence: TGTGCCAGTGGATCCTACCGGGACAGGGGATGGAATGAGCAGTTCTTC.

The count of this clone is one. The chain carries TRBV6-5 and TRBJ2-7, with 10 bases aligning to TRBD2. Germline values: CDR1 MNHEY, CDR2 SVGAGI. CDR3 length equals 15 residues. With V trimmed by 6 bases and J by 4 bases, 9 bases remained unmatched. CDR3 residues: CASRISLAGAYEQYF. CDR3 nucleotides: TGTGCCAGCAGGATCAGCCTAGCGGGAGCTTACGAGCAGTACTTC.

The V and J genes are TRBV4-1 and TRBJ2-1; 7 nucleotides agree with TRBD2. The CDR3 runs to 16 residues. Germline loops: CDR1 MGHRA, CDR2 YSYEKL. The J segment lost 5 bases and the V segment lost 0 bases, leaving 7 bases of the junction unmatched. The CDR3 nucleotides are TGCGCCAGCAGCCAAGATCCGGCTAGCGGCAACAATGAGCAGTTCTTC. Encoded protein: CASSQDPASGNNEQFF.

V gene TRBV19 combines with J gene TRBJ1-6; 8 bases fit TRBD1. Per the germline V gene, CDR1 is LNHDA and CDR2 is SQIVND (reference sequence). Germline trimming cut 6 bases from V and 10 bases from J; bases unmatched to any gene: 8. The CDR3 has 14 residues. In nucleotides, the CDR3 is TGTGCCAGTAGATATGACAGGGGATACTCACCCCTCCACTTT. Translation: CASRYDRGYSPLHF.

The CDR3, as DNA: TGCGCCAGCAGCCTGGGTGGGGGGCGGGAGGGCTCCATCACCGATACGCAGTATTTT. It yields the protein CASSLGGGREGSITDTQYF. The chain carries TRBV4-3 and TRBJ2-3; 9 positions match TRBD2. The CDR3 totals 19 residues. The germline CDR1 and CDR2 sequences are LGHNA and YSLEER. After removal of 4 bases from V and 6 bases from J, the junction contained 20 bases not matched to a gene.

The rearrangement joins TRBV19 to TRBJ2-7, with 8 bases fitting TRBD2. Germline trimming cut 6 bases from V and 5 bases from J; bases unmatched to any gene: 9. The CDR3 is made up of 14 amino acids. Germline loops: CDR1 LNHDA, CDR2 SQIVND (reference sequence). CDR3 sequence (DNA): TGTGCCAGTAGGTCGTCGACTAGCGAAAACGAGCAGTACTTC. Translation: CASRSSTSENEQYF.

The CDR3 sequence is CASSLEEYTEAFF. The CDR3, as DNA: TGTGCCAGCAGCTTAGAGGAGTATACTGAAGCTTTCTTT. The chain carries TRBV7-2 and TRBJ1-1; unclear D gene. Germline CDR1 reads SGHTA; CDR2 reads FQGNSA. The CDR3 sequence is 13 residues long. The V end was cut by 1 base, the J end by 5 bases, with 8 bases between.

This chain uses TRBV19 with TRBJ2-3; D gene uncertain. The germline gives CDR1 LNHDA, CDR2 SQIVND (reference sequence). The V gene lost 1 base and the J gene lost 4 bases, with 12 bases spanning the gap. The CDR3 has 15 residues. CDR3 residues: CASSIGVTLADTQYF. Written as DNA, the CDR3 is TGTGCCAGTAGTATAGGGGTGACTCTGGCAGATACGCAGTATTTT.

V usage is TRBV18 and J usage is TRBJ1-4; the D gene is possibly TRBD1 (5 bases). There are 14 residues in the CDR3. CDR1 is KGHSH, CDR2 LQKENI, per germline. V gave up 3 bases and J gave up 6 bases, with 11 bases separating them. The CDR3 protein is CASSPRGKDEKLFF. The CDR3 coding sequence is TGTGCCAGCTCACCCCGGGGGAAGGATGAAAAACTGTTTTTT.

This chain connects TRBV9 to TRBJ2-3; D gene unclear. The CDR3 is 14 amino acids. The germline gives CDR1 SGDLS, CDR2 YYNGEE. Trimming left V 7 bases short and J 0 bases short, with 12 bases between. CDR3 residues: CASASLSSTDTQYF. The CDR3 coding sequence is TGTGCCAGCGCATCTCTAAGTAGCACAGATACGCAGTATTTT.

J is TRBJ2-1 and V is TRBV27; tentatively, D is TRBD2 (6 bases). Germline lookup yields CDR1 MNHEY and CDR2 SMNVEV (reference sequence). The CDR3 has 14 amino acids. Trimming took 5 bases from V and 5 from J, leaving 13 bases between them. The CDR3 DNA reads TGTGCCAGCAGTCGGCCGGGACTCAACAATGAGCAGTTCTTC. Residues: CASSRPGLNNEQFF.